This TCR beta chain was sequenced during a study of T cell repertoires in cytomegalovirus infection. In the study overall: Public TCR beta signature analysis indicated the presence of both CMV infection and matching HLA type.

TCRdb passed the reads through MiXCR, listing each CDR3 protein once. The sample holds 100,000 to 150,000 distinct CDR3 sequences, 7% to 9.5% seen once. Germline CDR1 SNHLY, CDR2 FYNNEI. V was clipped by 4 bases and J by 0 bases, with 7 bases between them. The CDR3 sequence is 15 residues long. Ten or more counts support this clonotype. Material for sequencing was PBMCs. The V gene is TRBV2, the J gene TRBJ2-6; D is unresolved. The clonotype originates from a human donor in good health (CMV status not recorded). Some clones in this sample may be carry-over from other donors' samples. This CDR3 reads CASSVRTSGANVLTF. The CDR3 DNA sequence: TGTGCCAGCAGTGTAAGGACCTCTGGGGCCAACGTCCTGACTTTC. Combining the CDR3 with reference TRBV2 and TRBJ2-6 gives the whole variable domain EPEVTQTPSHQVTQMGQEVILRCVPISNHLYFYWYRQILGQKVEFLVSFYNNEISEKSEIFDDQFSVERPDGSNFTLKIRSTKLEDSAMYFCASSVRTSGANVLTFGAGSRLTVL.